This TCR beta chain was identified during a study of technical replicates of blood from a few donors. V dropped 1 base and J dropped 7 bases, with 10 bases sitting between them. Germline CDR1 is MGHRA and CDR2 is YSYEKL. CDR3 size: 14 residues. Generated by immunoSEQ multiplex PCR, the TCRdb table keeps only in-frame clones and is missing some. Of about 97,000 clones in the sample, 95% to 97% are singletons; the top ten hold approximately 0.38%. The rearrangement uses TRBV4-1 and TRBJ1-4; D gene uncertain. This clonotype was obtained from a human donor in good health. The source material was T cells isolated from PBMCs. The CDR3 DNA sequence: TGCGCCAGCAGCCAAGGCGCGGGGAGTGAAAAACTGTTTTTT. This gives the protein CASSQGAGSEKLFF.